The 15 T cell receptor beta chains presented below share a single source sample, sequenced in a study of cytomegalovirus exposure and HLA in healthy donors. The PCR contained 60 Vbeta and 13 Jbeta primers. Sequencing was performed with immunoSEQ multiplex PCR; in TCRdb, only in-frame clones are kept and a portion is missing. The sample carries 200,000 or so clones, roughly 74% recorded once. Material: PBMCs. These receptors were taken from a woman aged 30 to 39 in good health and CMV-seropositive.

The chain carries TRBV6-5 and TRBJ1-6; no definite D call. The germline gives CDR1 MNHEY, CDR2 SVGAGI. The CDR3 covers 13 residues. V was clipped by 6 bases and J by 7 bases, with 10 bases between them. The CDR3 reads CASRNSKNSPLHF. DNA for the CDR3: TGTGCCAGCAGAAACAGCAAAAATTCACCCCTCCACTTT.

The chain carries TRBV11-3 and TRBJ2-2; 7 nucleotides agree with TRBD2. The CDR3 totals 15 residues. Germline V gene data show CDR1 as SGHNT and CDR2 as YENEEA. After removal of 5 bases from V and 4 bases from J, the junction contained 7 bases not matched to a gene. The CDR3 DNA sequence: TGTGCCAGCAGCCGGGCGGGAGTCTCCACCGGGGAGCTGTTTTTT. This translates into CASSRAGVSTGELFF.

CDR3 region: CASSSLSRTKNTGELFF. The DNA for the CDR3 is TGCGCCAGCAGCTCCCTCTCCCGGACAAAGAACACCGGGGAGCTGTTTTTT. The rearrangement links TRBV5-1 to TRBJ2-2, with a possible D match to TRBD1 (5 bases). The CDR3 is made up of 17 amino acids. The germline gives CDR1 SGHRS, CDR2 YFSETQ. V was pared by 3 bases and J by 1 base, with 16 bases between.

The V call is TRBV4-1, the J call TRBJ1-2; no clear D gene. The CDR3 sequence is 11 residues long. V shed 4 bases and J shed 8 bases, with 8 bases lying between them. The germline gives CDR1 MGHRA, CDR2 YSYEKL. The CDR3 is CASSRGDGYTF. CDR3 bases: TGCGCCAGCAGCCGAGGAGACGGCTACACCTTC.

This clone has a single count. J is TRBJ1-2 and V is TRBV13, with TRBD1 matching 8 bases. Trimming cost V 5 bases and J 5 bases; bases outside gene matches: 7. Germline V gives CDR1 PRHDT, CDR2 FYEKMQ (reference sequence). There are 14 residues in the CDR3. The CDR3 DNA reads as TGTGCCAGCAGCCGCAGGGGGCTTAGGTATGGCTACACCTTC. It codes for CASSRRGLRYGYTF.

This rearrangement joins TRBV2 to TRBJ2-7; a possible D gene is TRBD2 (6 bases). This CDR3 has 15 residues. Between the trimmed V and J ends, which lost 2 bases and 2 bases, there was a span of 13 bases. In germline, CDR1 is SNHLY, CDR2 FYNNEI. The chain's CDR3 is CASSETAGPTYEQYF. Written as DNA, the CDR3 is TGTGCCAGCAGTGAAACGGCGGGACCTACCTACGAGCAGTACTTC. Full variable domain (outside the CDR3, taken from reference TRBV2 and TRBJ2-7): EPEVTQTPSHQVTQMGQEVILRCVPISNHLYFYWYRQILGQKVEFLVSFYNNEISEKSEIFDDQFSVERPDGSNFTLKIRSTKLEDSAMYFCASSETAGPTYEQYFGPGTRLTVT.

The chain couples TRBV2 to TRBJ1-1, with unresolved D. V lost 7 bases and J lost 4, with 4 bases in between. Germline V gene lookup returns CDR1 SNHLY and CDR2 FYNNEI. The CDR3 covers 10 residues. For the CDR3, the DNA is TGTGCCAGCATCATCACTGAAGCTTTCTTT. Amino acid sequence: CASIITEAFF.

As regards this clone: Other DNA sequences in the sample encode the same CDR3. V is TRBV4-1 and J is TRBJ2-6; 7 positions agree with TRBD1. The junction had 4 bases not matched to a gene; V was cut back by 0 bases and J by 2 bases. Germline V gene sequence: CDR1 MGHRA, CDR2 YSYEKL. The CDR3 consists of 17 residues. Here the CDR3 reads CASSQEPQGAGANVLTF. CDR3 bases: TGCGCCAGCAGCCAAGAACCCCAGGGGGCTGGGGCCAACGTCCTGACTTTC.

V usage is TRBV11-1 and J usage is TRBJ2-5; TRBD2 agrees at 7 bases. V lost 2 bases, J lost 0 bases, and 12 bases stayed unmatched. There are 18 residues in the CDR3. Looked up from germline, CDR1 is SGHAT and CDR2 is FQDESV (reference sequence). The CDR3 loop is CASSLSLASGTYQETQYF. DNA for the CDR3: TGTGCCAGCAGCTTAAGTTTGGCTAGCGGAACGTACCAAGAGACCCAGTACTTC.

The V and J genes are TRBV29-1 and TRBJ2-1; TRBD2 matches 14 bases. The J segment lost 9 bases and the V segment lost 1 base, leaving 8 bases of the junction unmatched. From germline, CDR1 is SQVTM and CDR2 ANQGSEA. The CDR3 totals 16 residues. The CDR3 coding sequence is TGCAGCGTTGAAGGGGGACTAGCGGGAGCTTGGGGTGAGCAGTTCTTC. Its protein is CSVEGGLAGAWGEQFF.

A few counts support this clone. The chain joins TRBV4-3 to TRBJ1-2, with a possible D match to TRBD1 (5 bases). This CDR3 is 15 amino acids long. The germline V gene encodes CDR1 LGHNA and CDR2 YSLEER. V was trimmed by 0 bases and J by 1 base, leaving 9 bases between them. The CDR3 is CASSQETGLNYGYTF. The CDR3 nucleotides are TGCGCCAGCAGCCAAGAAACGGGACTTAACTATGGCTACACCTTC.

V gene TRBV7-9 combines with J gene TRBJ2-5; D uncertain. CDR3 length: 14 amino acids. Germline CDR1 SEHNR, CDR2 FQNEAQ (reference sequence). Trimming pared 1 base from V and 5 bases from J, leaving 11 bases between. CDR3: CASSLVESRETQYF. Here the CDR3 DNA reads TGTGCCAGCAGCTTAGTCGAGAGTCGGGAGACCCAGTACTTC.

This clone was recorded a few times. The chain employs TRBV11-2 and TRBJ1-1; a weak D match, TRBD1 (6 bases). The CDR3 covers 15 residues. Trimming left V 6 bases short and J 0 bases short, with 14 bases between. CDR1 SGHAT and CDR2 FQNNGV come from the germline V gene. CDR3 sequence (DNA): TGTGCCAGCAGACCGACAGGTTTGGTGAACACTGAAGCTTTCTTT. Encoded protein: CASRPTGLVNTEAFF.

This chain uses TRBV28 with TRBJ1-2; weak D call: TRBD1 (6 bases). V was cut by 6 bases and J by 4 bases, with 15 bases left in between. Germline CDR1 is MDHEN and CDR2 is SYDVKM. The CDR3 is made up of 14 amino acids. This CDR3 is CASRYRALSYGYTF. The CDR3 DNA sequence: TGTGCCAGCAGGTACAGGGCATTGAGCTATGGCTACACCTTC.

This sequence joins TRBV18 and TRBJ2-3; the D gene is possibly TRBD2 (6 bases). Per germline, CDR1 KGHSH and CDR2 LQKENI. V was trimmed by 0 bases and J by 3 bases, leaving 7 bases between them. This CDR3 contains 14 residues. The DNA of the CDR3 is TGTGCCAGCTCACCACCGGGGGGAACAGATACGCAGTATTTT. Its translation: CASSPPGGTDTQYF.